This TCR beta chain was retrieved from a study of blood T cell repertoires in COVID-19. The CDR3 totals 12 residues. V shed 2 bases and J shed 6 bases, with 5 bases lying between them. Germline lookup yields CDR1 SGHDT and CDR2 YYEEEE. Only in-frame clones appear in the TCRdb table, and some are missing; sequencing was by immunoSEQ multiplex PCR. Here the sample spans 150,000 to 200,000 clones, 80% to 90% being singletons. Sequencing was performed on peripheral blood. The sequence came from a man aged 60 to 69 with acute or convalescent COVID-19. The V call is TRBV5-6, the J call TRBJ2-2; D perhaps matches TRBD2 (5 bases). The CDR3 DNA reads TGTGCCAGCAGCTTCGGGGCCGGGGAGCTGTTTTTT. This codes for CASSFGAGELFF.